This T cell receptor (beta chain) appears in the sequencing data of a study of pediatric ulcerative colitis. Study-level results: Rectal repertoires separated controls, mild-moderate and acute severe colitis. A couple of rectal clonotypes were found only in ulcerative colitis patients, all of them.

This was a survey-level run. Sequencing used immunoSEQ multiplex PCR; TCRdb keeps in-frame clones, though not all of them. The data contain 60,000 to 75,000 clones, 75% to 85% of them singletons. The diagnostic colonoscopy in ulcerative colitis patients preceded any immunosuppressive treatment. The CDR3 is made up of 12 amino acids. V lost 8 bases to trimming and J lost 5 bases, with 10 bases between them. Germline V gene lookup returns CDR1 MDHEN and CDR2 SYDVKM. On this clone: Antigen specificity is unknown.

Sample: blood. This chain uses TRBV28 with TRBJ2-1, with D perhaps given as TRBD1 or TRBD2 (5 bases each). The clonotype originates from a boy aged 5 to 17 with moderate ulcerative colitis. This chain's CDR3 is CASGGLNNEQFF. The CDR3 DNA reads TGTGCCAGCGGGGGTCTGAACAATGAGCAGTTCTTC.